These 6 T cell receptor beta chains originate from one sample sequenced in a study of blood T cells in healthy people across ages. Primed by a sample-barcoded 5' primer and a J-beta primer mix, a second PCR proceeded for roughly 6 to 12 cycles. TCRdb used MiXCR to reprocess the 5' RACE reads, holding one entry per CDR3 protein. The top ten clones hold approximately 21% of a sample with hundreds of thousands of distinct CDR3 sequences, 55% to 70% of them seen once. Specimen: blood. Source of these receptors: a man younger than 45 in good health.

The sample holds a few counts of this clonotype. The chain recombines TRBV27 with TRBJ1-4, with TRBD1 matching 9 bases. This CDR3 has 14 residues. Unmatched junction bases numbered 4, after V lost 3 bases and J lost 8 bases. CDR1 MNHEY and CDR2 SMNVEV come from the germline V gene (reference sequence). CDR3 loop: CASSFGTGYEKLFF. Written as DNA, the CDR3 is TGTGCCAGCAGTTTCGGGACAGGGTACGAAAAACTGTTTTTT.

This clonotype was seen only once. This chain links TRBV29-1 with TRBJ1-1; no reliable D call. The CDR3 has 14 amino acids. In germline, CDR1 is SQVTM, CDR2 ANQGSEA. V lost 6 bases, J lost 0 bases, and 14 bases lay in between. Here the CDR3 DNA reads TGCAGCGTCAGAAGGAGTGAGGTGAACACTGAAGCTTTCTTT. Protein product: CSVRRSEVNTEAFF. Variable domain in full (rest from reference TRBV29-1 and TRBJ1-1): SAVISQKPSRDICQRGTSLTIQCQVDSQVTMMFWYRQQPGQSLTLIATANQGSEATYESGFVIDKFPISRPNLTFSTLTVSNMSPEDSSIYLCSVRRSEVNTEAFFGQGTRLTVV.

The CDR3 spells CASSYAQRLWYGYTF. The CDR3 bases are TGTGCCAGCAGCTACGCCCAGAGATTATGGTATGGCTACACCTTC. The chain is built from TRBV5-6 and TRBJ1-2; D uncertain. Per germline, CDR1 SGHDT and CDR2 YYEEEE. The V end lost 3 bases, the J end lost 5 bases, and 17 bases lay between the germline ends. The CDR3 length is 15 residues.

This clonotype appeared many times. The rearrangement uses TRBV20-1 and TRBJ1-2; D call uncertain. The CDR3 is 14 residues long. CDR1 and CDR2 from the germline V gene are DFQATT and SNEGSKA (reference sequence). V was pared by 3 bases and J by 4 bases, with 15 bases between. The CDR3 sequence is CSASIPGKGYGYTF. DNA for the CDR3: TGCAGTGCTAGCATCCCCGGGAAGGGCTATGGCTACACCTTC.

Note on this clonotype: A read error may produce the germline difference seen at one junction end. The V and J genes are TRBV6-6 and TRBJ2-1; D perhaps matches TRBD2 (5 bases). The CDR3 has 15 amino acids. Germline assignment: CDR1 MNHNY and CDR2 SVGAGI (reference sequence). The chain's CDR3 is CASSYSVAPYNEQFF. CDR3 sequence (DNA): TGTGCCAGTAGTTACTCAGTAGCGCCCTACAATGAGCAGTTCTTC.

The table lists this clonotype with a few counts. This chain joins TRBV28 and TRBJ2-1, with a tentative D call TRBD2 (6 bases). The CDR3 length is 16 residues. CDR1 and CDR2 from the germline V gene are MDHEN and SYDVKM. V was shortened by 5 bases and J by 0 bases, with 14 bases between the two germline ends. DNA of the CDR3: TGTGCCAGCAGTAATAGCGGATGGGGCTCCTACAATGAGCAGTTCTTC. Translating gives CASSNSGWGSYNEQFF.